This T cell receptor (beta chain) stems from a study of T cells in women clearing cervical HPV infection. Study at large: Women with histologically confirmed HPV16-related CIN3 or worse, 2 with invasive cancer, served as cases.

Note on this clone: The target antigen is unknown. The missing CDR3 end, 3 residues past where the read stops, is filled in from the germline J gene.

There are 13 residues in the CDR3. Trimming took 5 bases from V and 3 from J; bases not matched to a gene: 6. Germline CDR1 DFQATT, CDR2 SNEGSKA (reference sequence). General study results and limits: Repertoire richness, not evenness, was significantly elevated in CIN3+ cases versus controls.

Produced via immunoSEQ multiplex PCR; TCRdb's table is partial and in-frame only. The listing contains some 40,000 clones. This chain joins TRBV20-1 and TRBJ2-7; 8 bases map to TRBD2. This sequence was found in a woman aged 18 to 75 with a cervical HPV16 infection that either progressed to CIN3+ or cleared (not recorded which). Sequencing was carried out using blood buffy coat. CDR3 DNA (partial): TGCAGTGCTGGGAGCGGGAGTAACTACGAG. Amino acids: CSAGSGSNYE. In full, the CDR3 reads CSAGSGSNYEQYF.